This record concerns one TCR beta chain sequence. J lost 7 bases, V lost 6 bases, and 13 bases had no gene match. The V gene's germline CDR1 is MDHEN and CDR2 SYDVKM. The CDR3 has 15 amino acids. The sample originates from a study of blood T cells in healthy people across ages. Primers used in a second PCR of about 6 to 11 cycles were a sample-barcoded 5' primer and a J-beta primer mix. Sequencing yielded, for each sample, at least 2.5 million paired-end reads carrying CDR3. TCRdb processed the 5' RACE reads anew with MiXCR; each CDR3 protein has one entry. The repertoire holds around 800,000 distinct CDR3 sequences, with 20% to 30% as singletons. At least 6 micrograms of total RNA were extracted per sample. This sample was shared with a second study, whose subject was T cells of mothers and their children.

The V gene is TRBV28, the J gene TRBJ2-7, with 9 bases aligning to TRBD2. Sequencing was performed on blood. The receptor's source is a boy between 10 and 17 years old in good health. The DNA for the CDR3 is TGTGCCAGCAGACCGAAATGGACTAGCGTGGGGGAGCAGTACTTC. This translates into CASRPKWTSVGEQYF.